The 11 T cell receptor beta chains below come from one sample, sequenced in a study of shared clonotypes between healthy human individuals. The assay was immunoSEQ multiplex PCR, and TCRdb's table has in-frame clones only and misses some. This repertoire shows approximately 2.1 million clones, 90% to 95% found once; its top ten account for around 0.4%. Sequences were obtained from naive CD4+ T cells from PBMCs. This sample's subset: CD45RA+ positively selected. Receptor source: a man between 18 and 35 years old in good health. Some clones in this sample may be carry-over from other donors' samples.

The CDR3 sequence is CASSIGALKNTEAFF. As DNA, the CDR3 is TGTGCCAGTAGTATAGGGGCACTCAAGAACACTGAAGCTTTCTTT. The chain carries TRBV19 and TRBJ1-1; D gene uncertain. The CDR3 runs 15 residues. Germline values: CDR1 LNHDA, CDR2 SQIVND (reference sequence). V lost 1 base and J lost 1, with 10 bases in between.

The V gene is TRBV27, the J gene TRBJ2-3; the match to TRBD2 covers 13 bases. Trimming took 6 bases from V and 2 from J; bases not matched to a gene: 5. The germline CDR1 and CDR2 sequences are MNHEY and SMNVEV (reference sequence). This CDR3 contains 16 residues. CDR3 amino acids: CASSLGLAGTTDTQYF. The CDR3 DNA is TGTGCCAGCAGCTTGGGACTAGCGGGAACCACAGATACGCAGTATTTT.

The chain is built from TRBV30 and TRBJ2-4; a weak D match, TRBD2 (5 bases). Germline CDR1 GTSNPN, CDR2 SVGIG (reference sequence). The CDR3 is 13 residues long. Trimming took off 4 bases at V and 12 bases at J, with 19 bases between the two ends. The CDR3 spells CAWTLARAGSQYF. CDR3 coding DNA: TGTGCCTGGACCCTGGCAAGGGCGGGCTCTCAGTACTTC.

The chain carries TRBV21-1 and TRBJ1-3. TRBV21-1 is a pseudogene locus. The CDR3 is made up of 15 amino acids. Written as DNA, the CDR3 is TGTGCCAGCAGCAAAATGTCCGCCTCTGGAAACACCATATATTTT. Its protein is CASSKMSASGNTIYF.

The chain couples TRBV7-2 to TRBJ1-4; 8 bases match TRBD1. V shed 0 bases and J 8 bases; nucleotides not matched to a gene: 11. The CDR3 is 17 amino acids. Germline V gene lookup returns CDR1 SGHTA and CDR2 FQGNSA. The CDR3 spells CASSLAITGGGREKLFF. The CDR3 nucleotides read TGTGCCAGCAGCTTAGCGATTACAGGGGGGGGACGGGAAAAACTGTTTTTT.

The chain joins TRBV28 to TRBJ2-7; D might be TRBD2 (6 bases). Germline CDR1 and CDR2: MDHEN and SYDVKM. This CDR3 comprises 15 residues. V was pared by 4 bases and J by 6 bases, with 19 bases between. Here the CDR3 reads CASSSPGGRGREQYF. CDR3 DNA: TGTGCCAGCAGTTCCCCCGGGGGTAGGGGACGCGAGCAGTACTTC. Based on the CDR3 plus reference TRBV28 and TRBJ2-7, the full variable domain is DVKVTQSSRYLVKRTGEKVFLECVQDMDHENMFWYRQDPGLGLRLIYFSYDVKMKEKGDIPEGYSVSREKKERFSLILESASTNQTSMYLCASSSPGGRGREQYFGPGTRLTVT.

The chain links TRBV5-6 to TRBJ2-5, with a tentative D call TRBD2 (5 bases). CDR3 length equals 14 residues. The germline V and J ends were trimmed by 0 bases and 2 bases, with 8 bases remaining between them. Germline V gene lookup returns CDR1 SGHDT and CDR2 YYEEEE. CDR3 region: CASSLEGRQETQYF. The DNA of the CDR3 is TGTGCCAGCAGCTTGGAAGGGAGACAAGAGACCCAGTACTTC.

The rearrangement joins TRBV9 to TRBJ2-3; D possibly corresponds to TRBD2 (7 bases). The CDR3 is 12 amino acids. In germline, CDR1 is SGDLS, CDR2 YYNGEE. V was pared by 6 bases and J by 7 bases, with 12 bases between. CDR3: CASNRGGNTQYF. CDR3 DNA: TGTGCCAGCAATAGGGGGGGAAATACGCAGTATTTT.

The chain joins TRBV4-2 to TRBJ2-3, with D tentatively TRBD2 (6 bases). Trimming took off 0 bases at V and 5 bases at J, with 12 bases between the two ends. This CDR3 has 15 residues. Germline V gene data show CDR1 as LGHNA and CDR2 as YNFKEQ. CDR3 region: CASSQDGGNGDTQYF. CDR3 sequence (DNA): TGTGCCAGCAGCCAAGATGGCGGGAATGGAGATACGCAGTATTTT.

In DNA, the CDR3 is TGCGCCAGCAGCTCGAAAACCGGGCATTTATACAATGAGCAGTTCTTC. It is translated as CASSSKTGHLYNEQFF. The chain employs TRBV5-1 and TRBJ2-1; the D is unclear. Germline V gives CDR1 SGHRS, CDR2 YFSETQ. There are 16 residues in the CDR3. Trimming took 3 bases from V and 4 from J, leaving 17 bases between them.

V usage is TRBV5-3 and J usage is TRBJ2-7, with unresolved D. TRBV5-3 is an open reading frame whose function is uncertain. This CDR3 contains 14 residues. V shed 1 base and J shed 4 bases, with 12 bases lying between them. The CDR3 coding sequence is TGTGCCAGAAGCTTGTCTGGACCGCGATACGAGCAGTACTTC. This gives the protein CARSLSGPRYEQYF.